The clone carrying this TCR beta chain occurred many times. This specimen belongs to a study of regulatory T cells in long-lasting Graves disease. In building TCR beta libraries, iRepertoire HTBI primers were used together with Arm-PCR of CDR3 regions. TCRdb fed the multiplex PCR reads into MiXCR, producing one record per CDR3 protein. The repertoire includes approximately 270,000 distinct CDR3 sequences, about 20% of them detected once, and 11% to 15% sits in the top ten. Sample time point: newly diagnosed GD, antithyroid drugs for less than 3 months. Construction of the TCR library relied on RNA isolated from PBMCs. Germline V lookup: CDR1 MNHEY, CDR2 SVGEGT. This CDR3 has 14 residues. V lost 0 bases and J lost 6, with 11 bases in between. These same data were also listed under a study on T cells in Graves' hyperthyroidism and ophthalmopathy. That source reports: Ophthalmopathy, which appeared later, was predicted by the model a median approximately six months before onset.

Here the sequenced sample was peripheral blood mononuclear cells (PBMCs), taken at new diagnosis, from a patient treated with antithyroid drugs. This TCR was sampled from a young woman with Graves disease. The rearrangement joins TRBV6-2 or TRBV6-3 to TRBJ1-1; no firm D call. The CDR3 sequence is CASSYSRGFPEAFF. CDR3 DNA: TGTGCCAGCAGTTACTCACGGGGATTTCCTGAAGCTTTCTTT.